Following are 9 T cell receptor beta chains from one sample sequenced in a study of shared clonotypes between healthy human individuals. Here immunoSEQ multiplex PCR was the method, and the copy in TCRdb shows in-frame clones only, minus some. The table includes approximately 1,000,000 clones, around 78% detected once. The sequenced sample consisted of memory CD4+ T cells from PBMCs. Noted subset: CD45RA-negative fraction. These receptors all come from a man aged 18 to 29 in good health. Some clones in this sample may be carry-over from other donors' samples.

This clone was seen only once. The chain recombines TRBV7-8 with TRBJ2-7; maybe TRBD1 (6 bases). Germline CDR1 SGHVS, CDR2 FQNEAQ. This CDR3 has 14 residues. V dropped 1 base and J dropped 4 bases, with 11 bases sitting between them. CDR3 coding DNA: TGTGCCAGCAGCTTAGGACTCGACAGGTACGAGCAGTACTTC. Residues: CASSLGLDRYEQYF.

The V and J genes are TRBV4-2 and TRBJ1-5, with D uncertain. Trimming left V 0 bases short and J 4 bases short, with 13 bases between. There are 16 residues in the CDR3. Germline values: CDR1 LGHNA, CDR2 YNFKEQ. The CDR3 nucleotides read TGTGCCAGCAGCCAAGATGTACACCGGGGTAATCAGCCCCAGCATTTT. Residues: CASSQDVHRGNQPQHF.

The gene calls are TRBV11-2 and TRBJ2-1; perhaps TRBD1 as D (6 bases). The CDR3 extends over 13 amino acids. CDR1 SGHAT and CDR2 FQNNGV come from the germline V gene. Between the trimmed V and J ends, which lost 7 bases and 11 bases, there was a span of 18 bases. The CDR3 DNA reads TGTGCCAGCACCCCCCAGGGGCAGCCAAAGCAGTTCTTC. This translates into CASTPQGQPKQFF.

V and J are TRBV9 and TRBJ2-5, with D tentatively TRBD1 or TRBD2 (5 bases each). Trimming pared 4 bases from V and 4 bases from J, leaving 20 bases between. There are 16 residues in the CDR3. Germline CDR1 SGDLS, CDR2 YYNGEE. CDR3 sequence: CASSPRGRGDGETQYF. As DNA, the CDR3 is TGTGCCAGCAGCCCAAGAGGTAGGGGAGATGGAGAGACCCAGTACTTC. The variable domain in full, with the rest retrieved from reference TRBV9 and TRBJ2-5, is DSGVTQTPKHLITATGQRVTLRCSPRSGDLSVYWYQQSLDQGLQFLIQYYNGEERAKGNILERFSAQQFPDLHSELNLSSLELGDSALYFCASSPRGRGDGETQYFGPGTRLLVL.

The J gene is TRBJ1-4, the V gene TRBV10-3, with D unclear. V gave up 0 bases and J gave up 0 bases, with 5 bases separating them. From germline, CDR1 is ENHRY and CDR2 SYGVKD. The CDR3 is 15 residues long. In DNA, the CDR3 is TGTGCCATCAGTGAGTCGCCAACAACTAATGAAAAACTGTTTTTT. Amino acid sequence: CAISESPTTNEKLFF.

The chain combines TRBV5-4 with TRBJ2-6; no clear D. The germline V gene encodes CDR1 SGHNT and CDR2 YYREEE (reference sequence). The CDR3 sequence is 17 residues long. V was pared by 1 base and J by 0 bases, with 11 bases between. The CDR3 region is CASSLFLRSSGANVLTF. CDR3 nucleotide sequence: TGTGCCAGCAGCTTGTTTTTACGGAGCTCTGGGGCCAACGTCCTGACTTTC.

This clone was recorded only once. The chain combines TRBV7-2 with TRBJ2-7; no definite D call. Trimming shortened V by 5 bases and J by 5 bases, and 7 bases separated the two germline ends. Germline V CDR1 and CDR2: SGHTA, FQGNSA. This CDR3 region has 11 residues. The CDR3 coding sequence is TGTGCCAGCAGCCCCCAGGACGAGCAGTACTTC. Protein: CASSPQDEQYF.

The chain has TRBV28 and TRBJ1-5; D is ambiguous. The germline V and J ends were trimmed by 4 bases and 7 bases, with 11 bases remaining between them. The CDR3 sequence is 13 residues long. The germline gives CDR1 MDHEN, CDR2 SYDVKM. The CDR3 sequence: CASSYQRLQPQHF. For the CDR3, the DNA is TGTGCCAGCAGTTACCAACGCTTGCAGCCCCAGCATTTT.

The chain uses TRBV5-1 and TRBJ2-5; D unresolved. The V and J ends lost 1 base and 5 bases respectively, with 9 bases between them. The CDR3 is 13 residues long. Looked up from germline, CDR1 is SGHRS and CDR2 is YFSETQ. CDR3 coding DNA: TGCGCCAGCAGCTTGAAACTTCCGGAGACCCAGTACTTC. Protein product: CASSLKLPETQYF.